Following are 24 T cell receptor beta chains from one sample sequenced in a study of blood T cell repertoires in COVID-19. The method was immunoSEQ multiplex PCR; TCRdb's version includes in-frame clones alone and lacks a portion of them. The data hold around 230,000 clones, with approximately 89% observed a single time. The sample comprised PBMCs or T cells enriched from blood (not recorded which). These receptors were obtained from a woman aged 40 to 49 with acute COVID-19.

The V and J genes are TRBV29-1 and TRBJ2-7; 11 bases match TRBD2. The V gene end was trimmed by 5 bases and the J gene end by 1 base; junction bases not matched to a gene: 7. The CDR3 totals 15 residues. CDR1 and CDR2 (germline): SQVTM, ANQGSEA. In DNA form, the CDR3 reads TGCAGCGTTAACCCCGGGACTAGCGGATCCTACGAGCAGTACTTC. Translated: CSVNPGTSGSYEQYF.

This CDR3 reads CASSDSGMEPGKQFF. Here the CDR3 DNA reads TGTGCCAGCAGCGACAGCGGGATGGAACCTGGAAAGCAGTTCTTC. The rearrangement joins TRBV9 to TRBJ2-1, with 7 bases lining up with TRBD2. V trimming: 3 bases; J trimming: 11 bases; junction bases outside the gene matches: 14. The CDR3 runs to 15 residues. CDR1 and CDR2 (germline): SGDLS, YYNGEE.

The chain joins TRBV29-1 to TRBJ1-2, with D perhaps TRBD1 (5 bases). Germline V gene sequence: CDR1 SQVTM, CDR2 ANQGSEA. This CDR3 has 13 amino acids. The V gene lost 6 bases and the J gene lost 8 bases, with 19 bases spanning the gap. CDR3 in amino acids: CSVMTASHKGYTF. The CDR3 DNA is TGCAGCGTGATGACAGCGAGCCACAAAGGCTACACCTTC.

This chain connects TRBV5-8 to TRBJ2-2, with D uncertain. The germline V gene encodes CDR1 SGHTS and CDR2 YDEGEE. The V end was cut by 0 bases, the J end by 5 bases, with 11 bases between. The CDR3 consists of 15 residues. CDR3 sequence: CASSLGPEKTGELFF. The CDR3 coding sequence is TGTGCCAGCAGCTTGGGTCCGGAGAAAACCGGGGAGCTGTTTTTT.

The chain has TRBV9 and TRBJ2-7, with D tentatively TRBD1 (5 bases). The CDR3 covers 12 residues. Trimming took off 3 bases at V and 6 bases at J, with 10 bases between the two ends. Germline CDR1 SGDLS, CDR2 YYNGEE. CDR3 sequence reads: CASSASGIEQYF. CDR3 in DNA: TGTGCCAGCAGCGCGTCAGGGATCGAGCAGTACTTC.

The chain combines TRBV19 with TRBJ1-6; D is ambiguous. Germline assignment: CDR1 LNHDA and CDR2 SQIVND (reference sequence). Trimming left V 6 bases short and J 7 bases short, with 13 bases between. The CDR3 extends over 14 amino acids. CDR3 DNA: TGTGCCAGTAGCCCCGTAGGCGGCAATTCACCCCTCCACTTT. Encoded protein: CASSPVGGNSPLHF.

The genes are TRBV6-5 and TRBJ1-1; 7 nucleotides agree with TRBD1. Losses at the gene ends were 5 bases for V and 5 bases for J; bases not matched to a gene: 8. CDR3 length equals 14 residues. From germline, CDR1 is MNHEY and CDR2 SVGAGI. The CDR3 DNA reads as TGTGCCAGCAGTCTCCGGACAGGTTGGACTGAAGCTTTCTTT. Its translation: CASSLRTGWTEAFF.

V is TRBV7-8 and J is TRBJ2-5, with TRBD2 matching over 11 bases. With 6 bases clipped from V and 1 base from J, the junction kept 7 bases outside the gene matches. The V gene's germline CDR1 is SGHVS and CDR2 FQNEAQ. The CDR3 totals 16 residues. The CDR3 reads CASSQGLAVVQETQYF. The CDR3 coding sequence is TGTGCCAGCAGTCAGGGACTAGCGGTGGTCCAAGAGACCCAGTACTTC.

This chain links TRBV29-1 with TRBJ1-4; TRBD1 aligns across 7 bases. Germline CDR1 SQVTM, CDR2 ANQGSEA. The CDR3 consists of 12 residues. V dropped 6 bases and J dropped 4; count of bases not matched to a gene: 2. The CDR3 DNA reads TGCAGCGTGAGGGACAGTAATGAAAAACTGTTTTTT. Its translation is CSVRDSNEKLFF.

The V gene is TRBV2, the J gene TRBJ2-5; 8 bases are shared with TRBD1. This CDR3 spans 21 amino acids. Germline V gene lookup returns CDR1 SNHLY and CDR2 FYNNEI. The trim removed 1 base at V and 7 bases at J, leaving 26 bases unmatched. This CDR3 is CASSEESRAQGVYWEFATQYF. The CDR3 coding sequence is TGTGCCAGCAGTGAAGAATCCCGGGCACAGGGGGTCTATTGGGAGTTTGCGACCCAGTACTTC.

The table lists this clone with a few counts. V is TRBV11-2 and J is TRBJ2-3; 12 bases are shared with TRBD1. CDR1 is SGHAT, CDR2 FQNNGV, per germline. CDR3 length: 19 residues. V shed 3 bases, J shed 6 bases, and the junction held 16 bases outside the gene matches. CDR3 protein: CASSFSSGTGGQVRDTQYF. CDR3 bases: TGTGCCAGCAGCTTCTCGAGCGGGACAGGGGGCCAAGTTAGGGATACGCAGTATTTT.

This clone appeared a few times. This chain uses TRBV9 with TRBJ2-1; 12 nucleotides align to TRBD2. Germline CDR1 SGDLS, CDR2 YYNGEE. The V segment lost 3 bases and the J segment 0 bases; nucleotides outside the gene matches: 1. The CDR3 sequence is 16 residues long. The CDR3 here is CASSELAGGSYNEQFF. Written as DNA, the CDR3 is TGTGCCAGCAGCGAACTAGCGGGGGGCTCCTACAATGAGCAGTTCTTC.

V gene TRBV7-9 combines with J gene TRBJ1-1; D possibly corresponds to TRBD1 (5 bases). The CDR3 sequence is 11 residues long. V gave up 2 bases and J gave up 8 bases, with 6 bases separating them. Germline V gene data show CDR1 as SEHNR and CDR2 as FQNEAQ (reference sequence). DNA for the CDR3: TGTGCCAGCAGCTTAAGACAGGAAGCTTTCTTT. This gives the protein CASSLRQEAFF. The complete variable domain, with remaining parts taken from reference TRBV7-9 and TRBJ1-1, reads DTGVSQNPRHKITKRGQNVTFRCDPISEHNRLYWYRQTLGQGPEFLTYFQNEAQLEKSRLLSDRFSAERPKGSFSTLEIQRTEQGDSAMYLCASSLRQEAFFGQGTRLTVV.

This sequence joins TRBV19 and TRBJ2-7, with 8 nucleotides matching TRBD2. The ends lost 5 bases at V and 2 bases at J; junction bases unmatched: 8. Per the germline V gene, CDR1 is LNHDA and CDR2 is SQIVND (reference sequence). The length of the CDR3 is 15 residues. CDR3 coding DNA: TGTGCCAGTAGTGTAAGCGGGGGCGCAACCTACGAGCAGTACTTC. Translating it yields CASSVSGGATYEQYF.

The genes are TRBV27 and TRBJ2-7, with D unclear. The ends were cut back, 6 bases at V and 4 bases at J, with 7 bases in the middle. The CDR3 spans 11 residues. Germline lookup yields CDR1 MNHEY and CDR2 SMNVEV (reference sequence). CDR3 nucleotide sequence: TGTGCCAGCAGGGAGCAATACGAGCAGTACTTC. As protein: CASREQYEQYF.

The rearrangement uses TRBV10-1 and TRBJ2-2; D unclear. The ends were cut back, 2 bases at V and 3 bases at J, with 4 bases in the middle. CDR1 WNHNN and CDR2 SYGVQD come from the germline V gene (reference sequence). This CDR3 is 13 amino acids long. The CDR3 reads CASSEQDTGELFF. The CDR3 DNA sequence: TGCGCCAGCAGTGAGCAGGACACCGGGGAGCTGTTTTTT.

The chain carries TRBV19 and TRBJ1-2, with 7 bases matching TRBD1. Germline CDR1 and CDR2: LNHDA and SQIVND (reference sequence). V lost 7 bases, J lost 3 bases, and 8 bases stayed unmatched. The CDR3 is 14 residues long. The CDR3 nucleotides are TGTGCCAGTAAAATTTCAGGACAGGACTATGGCTACACCTTC. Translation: CASKISGQDYGYTF.

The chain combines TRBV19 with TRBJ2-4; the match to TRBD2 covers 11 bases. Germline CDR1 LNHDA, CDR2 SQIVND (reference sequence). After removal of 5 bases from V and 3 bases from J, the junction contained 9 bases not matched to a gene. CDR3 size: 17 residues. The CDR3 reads CASSPLLAGADKNIQYF. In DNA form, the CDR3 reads TGTGCCAGTAGTCCTCTACTAGCGGGAGCAGACAAAAACATTCAGTACTTC. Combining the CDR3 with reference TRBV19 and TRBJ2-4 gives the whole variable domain DGGITQSPKYLFRKEGQNVTLSCEQNLNHDAMYWYRQDPGQGLRLIYYSQIVNDFQKGDIAEGYSVSREKKESFPLTVTSAQKNPTAFYLCASSPLLAGADKNIQYFGAGTRLSVL.

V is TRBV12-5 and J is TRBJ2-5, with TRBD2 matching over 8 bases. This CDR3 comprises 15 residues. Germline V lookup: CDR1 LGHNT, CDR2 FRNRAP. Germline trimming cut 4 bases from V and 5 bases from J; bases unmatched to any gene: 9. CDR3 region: CASGSGLADGETQYF. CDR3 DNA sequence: TGTGCTAGTGGTTCCGGACTAGCAGATGGGGAGACCCAGTACTTC.

The CDR3 DNA reads TGTGCCAGTACAGGGCGGTGGCAGTCGAGTATGAACACTGAAGCTTTCTTT. Encoded protein: CASTGRWQSSMNTEAFF. The rearrangement joins TRBV19 to TRBJ1-1; D is possibly TRBD1 (5 bases). Germline CDR1 LNHDA, CDR2 SQIVND (reference sequence). The V gene lost 7 bases and the J gene lost 0 bases, with 21 bases spanning the gap. There are 17 residues in the CDR3.

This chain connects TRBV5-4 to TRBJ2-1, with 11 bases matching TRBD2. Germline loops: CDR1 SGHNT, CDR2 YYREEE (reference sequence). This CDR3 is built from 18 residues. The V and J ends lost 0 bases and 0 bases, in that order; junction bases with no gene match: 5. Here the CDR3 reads CASSLGLAGSDSYNEQFF. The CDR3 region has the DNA TGTGCCAGCAGCTTGGGACTAGCGGGATCCGACTCCTACAATGAGCAGTTCTTC.

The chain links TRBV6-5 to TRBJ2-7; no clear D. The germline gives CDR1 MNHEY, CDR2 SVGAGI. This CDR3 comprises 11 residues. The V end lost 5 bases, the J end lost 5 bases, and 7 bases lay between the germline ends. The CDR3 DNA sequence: TGTGCCAGCAGTCGAGGCGACGAGCAGTACTTC. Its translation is CASSRGDEQYF.

Here the CDR3 DNA reads TGCAGCGTTCTTGCGGGAGGTGAAGCTTTCTTT. Its protein product is CSVLAGGEAFF. The rearrangement uses TRBV29-1 and TRBJ1-1; D gene unclear. The CDR3 extends over 11 amino acids. Germline values: CDR1 SQVTM, CDR2 ANQGSEA. Trimming stripped 5 bases from V and 7 bases from J, with 11 bases between. The full variable domain, completed using reference TRBV29-1 and TRBJ1-1, is SAVISQKPSRDICQRGTSLTIQCQVDSQVTMMFWYRQQPGQSLTLIATANQGSEATYESGFVIDKFPISRPNLTFSTLTVSNMSPEDSSIYLCSVLAGGEAFFGQGTRLTVV.

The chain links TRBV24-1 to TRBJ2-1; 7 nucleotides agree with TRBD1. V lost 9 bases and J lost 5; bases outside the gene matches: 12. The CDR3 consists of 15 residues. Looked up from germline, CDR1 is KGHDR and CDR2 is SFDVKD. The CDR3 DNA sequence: TGTGCCACCGGAAAGACAGGGACCTTACACAATGAGCAGTTCTTC. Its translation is CATGKTGTLHNEQFF.